This paragraph reports one T cell receptor (beta chain). Measured with immunoSEQ multiplex PCR; TCRdb has only the in-frame clones, and not every one. The data show 160,000 or so clones, with 96% seen just once and over 0.9% held by the top ten. The data stem from a study of control samples from healthy donors and cancer patients. Germline V lookup: CDR1 SNHLY, CDR2 FYNNEI. The CDR3 is 14 residues long. V gave up 6 bases and J gave up 2 bases, with 11 bases separating them. The sample taken for sequencing was blood. The V call is TRBV2, the J call TRBJ2-1; D is perhaps TRBD2 (5 bases). This receptor was taken from a woman aged 25 to 39 in good health. CDR3 region: CASRRTGAYNEQFF. CDR3 DNA sequence: TGTGCCAGCAGGAGGACCGGGGCCTACAATGAGCAGTTCTTC. The full variable domain, rest sourced from reference TRBV2 and TRBJ2-1, is EPEVTQTPSHQVTQMGQEVILRCVPISNHLYFYWYRQILGQKVEFLVSFYNNEISEKSEIFDDQFSVERPDGSNFTLKIRSTKLEDSAMYFCASRRTGAYNEQFFGPGTRLTVL.